This T cell receptor (beta chain) derives from a study of identical twins. Study-wide findings and caveats: Not following the same donors, the study drew its conclusions from cross-sectional statistical analysis.

Trimming stripped 5 bases from V and 6 bases from J, with 21 bases between. The germline V gene encodes CDR1 SEHNR and CDR2 FQNEAQ (reference sequence). This CDR3 has 16 amino acids. Notes on this clonotype: Its target is not known.

TCRdb called the 5' RACE reads again in MiXCR, with one record for every CDR3 protein. The sample has about 220,000 distinct CDR3 sequences; roughly 7.5% are singletons. The data were also submitted as part of a second study, on yellow fever vaccine responses in identical twins.

The sequence came from a woman under 30 in good health. Sequencing used CD8+ T cells sorted from blood. This rearrangement joins TRBV7-9 to TRBJ2-3; D uncertain. The CDR3 loop reads CASSPTDTLLRDTQYF. The CDR3, as DNA: TGTGCCAGCAGCCCGACCGACACTCTACTGAGGGATACGCAGTATTTT.